A selection of T cell receptor beta chains follows, all from one sample in a study of T-cell reconstitution after alpha-beta-depleted transplantation in children. In TCRdb, the PCR reads were re-called with MiXCR into one record per CDR3 protein. The data contain 450,000 to 600,000 distinct CDR3 sequences, over 9.5% of them singletons. Material: PBMCs, obtained before TCRalphabeta/CD19-depleted stem cell transplant. The receptors derive from a child aged 2-15 years with inherited bone marrow failure, due to receive a stem cell transplant. The CDR3 runs from the conserved cysteine through the conserved F or W. The order of the fields is V gene, J gene, clone size, D gene, CDR3 protein, CDR3 DNA. The D gene is left open where the match is weak. Not every row has a clone size; where given, it reads once, few, many or a size class.

>TRBV27|TRBJ2-7|many|NA
CASSPNRRLEQYF
TGTGCCAGCAGTCCCAATCGTCGGCTCGAGCAGTACTTC
>TRBV14|TRBJ1-4|NA|TRBD1
CASSHQDRGGEKLFF
TGTGCCAGCAGCCATCAGGACAGGGGAGGAGAAAAACTGTTTTTT
>TRBV11-2|TRBJ1-2|NA|NA
CASSLGFSYGYTF
TGTGCCAGCAGCTTAGGTTTTAGCTATGGCTACACCTTC
>TRBV7-8|TRBJ1-1|many|TRBD1
CASSRQGTGVRHTEAFF
TGTGCCAGCAGCCGACAGGGGACGGGGGTCCGACACACTGAAGCTTTCTTT
>TRBV27|TRBJ2-5|few|TRBD1
CASSLTAPGTGVQETQYF
TGTGCCAGCAGTTTAACCGCCCCCGGGACAGGGGTCCAAGAGACCCAGTACTTC
>TRBV5-1|TRBJ1-2|many|NA
CASSLDGFGYTF
TGCGCCAGCAGCTTGGATGGATTTGGCTACACCTTC
>TRBV4-1|TRBJ1-1|NA|NA
CASSQHGGWNTEAFF
TGCGCCAGCAGCCAGCACGGGGGGTGGAACACTGAAGCTTTCTTT
>TRBV10-1|TRBJ2-1|many|NA
CASSEYSNDHNEQFF
TGCGCCAGCAGTGAGTACTCCAACGACCACAATGAGCAGTTCTTC
>TRBV7-9|TRBJ1-1|many|NA
CASSPPGNMNTEAFF
TGTGCCAGCAGCCCACCCGGCAACATGAACACTGAAGCTTTCTTT
>TRBV6-6|TRBJ2-3|many|NA
CASSGPQGPEQYF
TGTGCCAGCAGTGGCCCGCAGGGGCCAGAGCAGTATTTT
>TRBV7-2|TRBJ2-7|many|NA
CASSRPPGVEQYF
TGTGCCAGCAGCCGACCCCCAGGGGTCGAGCAGTACTTC
>TRBV10-3|TRBJ2-6|many|NA
CAISGEGSGANVLTF
TGTGCCATCAGTGGAGAGGGGAGTGGGGCCAACGTCCTGACTTTC
>TRBV9|TRBJ1-2|few|NA
CASSTTPLEAALSGYTF
TGTGCCAGCAGTACGACCCCCCTGGAGGCAGCTTTAAGTGGCTACACCTTC
>TRBV4-3|TRBJ2-1|NA|NA
CASSQDWAGSYNEQFF
TGCGCCAGCAGCCAAGATTGGGCGGGGAGCTACAATGAGCAGTTCTTC
>TRBV6-2/TRBV6-3|TRBJ2-1|few|TRBD2
CASRGRVLLSPYNEQFF
TGTGCCAGCAGGGGGAGGGTCCTGCTCAGCCCCTACAATGAGCAGTTCTTC
>TRBV18|TRBJ2-3|NA|TRBD2
CASSPTRFVRSAGGRADTQYF
TGTGCCAGCTCACCAACACGCTTCGTCCGATCGGCGGGAGGGAGGGCAGATACGCAGTATTTT
>TRBV3-1|TRBJ2-1|many|NA
CASSQGQRTSSYNEQFF
TGTGCCAGCAGCCAAGGTCAGCGGACAAGCTCCTACAATGAGCAGTTCTTC
>TRBV29-1|TRBJ1-1|many|TRBD1
CSARARDSFTGNTEAFF
TGCAGCGCTCGAGCGAGGGACAGTTTTACGGGGAACACTGAAGCTTTCTTT
>TRBV7-9|TRBJ1-3|many|NA
CAVSGSSGNTIYF
TGTGCCGTATCAGGCAGCTCTGGAAACACCATATATTTT
>TRBV12-3/TRBV12-4|TRBJ2-5|few|TRBD2
CASSFGSGRVGETQYF
TGTGCCAGCAGTTTCGGCAGCGGGAGGGTGGGAGAGACCCAGTACTTC
>TRBV29-1|TRBJ2-7|many|TRBD1
CSATGNGEQYF
TGCAGCGCGACAGGGAACGGCGAGCAGTACTTC
>TRBV7-9|TRBJ2-5|NA|TRBD2
CASSYQKAGGEQETQYF
TGTGCCAGCAGCTACCAAAAAGCGGGAGGGGAACAAGAGACCCAGTACTTC
>TRBV7-2|TRBJ2-7|NA|NA
CASSLVVYQYF
TGTGCCAGCAGCTTAGTAGTCTACCAGTACTTC
>TRBV6-2/TRBV6-3|TRBJ2-1|many|TRBD1
CASSYGTGWNEQFF
TGTGCCAGCAGTTATGGGACAGGGTGGAATGAGCAGTTCTTC
>TRBV19|TRBJ1-4|NA|NA
CASSTRTATNEKLFF
TGTGCCAGTAGTACCCGGACAGCAACTAATGAAAAACTGTTTTTT
>TRBV11-2|TRBJ2-6|many|NA
CASSLVGGANVLTF
TGTGCCAGCAGCTTAGTCGGGGGGGCCAACGTCCTGACTTTC
>TRBV5-1|TRBJ2-3|many|NA
CASSLEGGHPDTQYF
TGCGCCAGCAGCTTGGAGGGGGGACACCCAGATACGCAGTATTTT
>TRBV7-9|TRBJ1-4|few|TRBD1
CASSTTGTGWEKLFF
TGTGCCAGCAGCACCACCGGGACAGGGTGGGAAAAACTGTTTTTT
>TRBV11-2|TRBJ1-1|many|NA
CASSLVSGQLNTEAFF
TGTGCCAGCAGCTTAGTCTCCGGACAACTGAACACTGAAGCTTTCTTT
>TRBV10-2|TRBJ2-5|few|NA
CASSELLPVWGTQYF
TGCGCCAGCAGTGAACTTCTTCCGGTTTGGGGGACCCAGTACTTC
>TRBV10-3|TRBJ2-2|NA|TRBD2
CAISEPTSGSLRNTGELFF
TGTGCCATCAGTGAACCGACTAGCGGGAGTTTAAGGAACACCGGGGAGCTGTTTTTT
>TRBV4-1|TRBJ2-5|few|NA
CASSQVYRGGPETQYF
TGCGCCAGCAGCCAGGTGTACAGGGGAGGTCCAGAGACCCAGTACTTC
>TRBV6-1|TRBJ2-5|few|NA
CASRFPSDGGETQYF
TGTGCCAGCAGATTCCCGTCCGACGGTGGTGAGACCCAGTACTTC
>TRBV6-5|TRBJ1-1|NA|NA
CASSSDRRSTEAFF
TGTGCCAGCAGTTCGGACCGGCGGTCCACTGAAGCTTTCTTT
>TRBV4-3|TRBJ2-3|many|NA
CASSQTVNNWYTQYF
TGCGCCAGCAGCCAAACCGTAAACAACTGGTATACGCAGTATTTT
>TRBV29-1|TRBJ2-7|many|NA
CSVGGGRPYEQYF
TGCAGCGTTGGTGGGGGGCGACCCTACGAGCAGTACTTC
>TRBV20-1|TRBJ2-1|many|TRBD2
CSAISGSHNEQFF
TGCAGTGCTATTAGCGGGAGCCACAATGAGCAGTTCTTC
>TRBV29-1|TRBJ2-7|few|TRBD1
CSVLGGQGNYEQYF
TGCAGCGTCCTGGGGGGACAGGGTAACTACGAGCAGTACTTC
>TRBV6-5|TRBJ2-2|few|TRBD1
CASSYIRTGRRELFF
TGTGCCAGCAGTTACATCCGGACAGGGCGGCGGGAGCTGTTTTTT
>TRBV28|TRBJ2-5|many|TRBD1
CASSRPTGGTETQYF
TGTGCCAGCAGTAGACCAACAGGGGGCACGGAGACCCAGTACTTC
>TRBV27|TRBJ1-2|many|NA
CARTTGKDGYTF
TGTGCCAGAACTACAGGGAAAGATGGCTACACCTTC